This T cell receptor beta chain emerged from a study of early T cells in non-severe SARS-CoV-2 infection. Background on the study: Unpaired chains resulted from sequencing bulk RNA of unsorted whole blood.

cDNA molecules, individually, were tagged with unique molecular identifiers. From the 5' RACE reads, TCRdb called clonotypes with MiXCR, one entry per CDR3 protein. The sample holds some 40,000 distinct CDR3 sequences, 4.6% seen once. The table lists this clonotype with many counts. Antigen: not known. Trimming pared 8 bases from V and 3 bases from J, leaving 12 bases between. Germline V gene data show CDR1 as SGHAT and CDR2 as FQNNGV. This CDR3 has 13 amino acids. Study observations and caveats: Matching results from VDJdb favored anti-spike CD8 responses, leaving private and CD4 specificities undetected.

V and J are TRBV11-2 and TRBJ2-3; D is unclear. The sequencing sample was made of whole blood. The receptor was derived from an adult who was a healthcare worker with PCR-confirmed SARS-CoV-2 infection or an uninfected control (not recorded which). The CDR3 region has the DNA TGTGCCAGCTCTCAGAGGCGTACAGATACGCAGTATTTT. Amino acids: CASSQRRTDTQYF.